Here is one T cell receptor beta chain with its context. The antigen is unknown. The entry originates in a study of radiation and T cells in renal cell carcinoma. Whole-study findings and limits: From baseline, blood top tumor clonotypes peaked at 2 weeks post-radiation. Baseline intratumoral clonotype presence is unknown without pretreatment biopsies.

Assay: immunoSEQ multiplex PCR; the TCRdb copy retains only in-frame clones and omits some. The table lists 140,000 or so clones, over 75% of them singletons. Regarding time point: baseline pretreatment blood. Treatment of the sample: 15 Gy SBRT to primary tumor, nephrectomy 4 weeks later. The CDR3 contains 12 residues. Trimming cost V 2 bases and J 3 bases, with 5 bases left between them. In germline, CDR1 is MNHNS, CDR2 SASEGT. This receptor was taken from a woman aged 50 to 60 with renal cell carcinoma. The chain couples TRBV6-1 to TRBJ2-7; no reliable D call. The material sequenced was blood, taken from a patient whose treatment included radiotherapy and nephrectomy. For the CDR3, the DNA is TGTGCCAGCAGTGAATCAGGCTACGAGCAGTACTTC. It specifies CASSESGYEQYF.